This TCR beta chain was recorded in a study of control samples from healthy donors and cancer patients. Data came from immunoSEQ multiplex PCR; TCRdb stores just in-frame clones and leaves some out. This sample yields fewer than 200,000 clones, of which nearly 90% are seen a single time; about 1.4% belongs to the top ten. Per germline, CDR1 MDHEN and CDR2 SYDVKM. V was clipped by 3 bases and J by 8 bases, with 13 bases between them. CDR3 length: 13 amino acids. The receptor comes from a woman between 45 and 65 years old in good health. Material: blood. The chain has TRBV28 and TRBJ1-2; D possibly corresponds to TRBD1 (6 bases). The chain's CDR3 is CASSFWGRRGYTF. Here the CDR3 DNA reads TGTGCCAGCAGTTTCTGGGGGCGAAGAGGCTACACCTTC.